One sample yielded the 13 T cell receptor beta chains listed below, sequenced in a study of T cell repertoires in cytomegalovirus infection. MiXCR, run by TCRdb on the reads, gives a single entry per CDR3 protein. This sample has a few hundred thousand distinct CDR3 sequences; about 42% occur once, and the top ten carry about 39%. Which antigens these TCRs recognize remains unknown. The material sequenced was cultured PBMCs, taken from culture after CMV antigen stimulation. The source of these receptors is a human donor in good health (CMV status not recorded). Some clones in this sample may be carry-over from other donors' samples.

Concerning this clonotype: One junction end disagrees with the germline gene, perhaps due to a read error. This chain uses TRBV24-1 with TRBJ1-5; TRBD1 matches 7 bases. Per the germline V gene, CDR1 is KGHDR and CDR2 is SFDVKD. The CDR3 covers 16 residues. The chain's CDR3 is CASRGEVGLCNQPQHF. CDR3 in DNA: TGTGCCTCCAGGGGGGAGGTTGGGCTTTGCAATCAGCCCCAGCATTTT.

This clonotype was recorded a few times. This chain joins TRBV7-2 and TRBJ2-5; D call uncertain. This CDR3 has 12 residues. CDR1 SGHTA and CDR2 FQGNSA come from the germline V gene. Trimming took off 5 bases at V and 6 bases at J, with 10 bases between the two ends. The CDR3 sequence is CASSLARQTQYF. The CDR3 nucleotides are TGTGCCAGCAGCCTCGCCCGCCAGACCCAGTACTTC.

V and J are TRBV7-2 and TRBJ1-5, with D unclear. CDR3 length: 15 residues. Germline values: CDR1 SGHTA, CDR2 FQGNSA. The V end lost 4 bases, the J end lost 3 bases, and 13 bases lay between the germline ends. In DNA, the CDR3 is TGTGCCAGCAGCTACGTCCTAGGGTCCAATCAGCCCCAGCATTTT. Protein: CASSYVLGSNQPQHF.

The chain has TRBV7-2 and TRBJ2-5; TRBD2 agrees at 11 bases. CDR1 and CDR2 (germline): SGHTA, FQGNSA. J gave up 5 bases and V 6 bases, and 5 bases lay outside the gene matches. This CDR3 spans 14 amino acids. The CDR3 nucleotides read TGTGCCAGCAGTAGCGGGGGGGCAAAGGAGACCCAGTACTTC. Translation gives CASSSGGAKETQYF. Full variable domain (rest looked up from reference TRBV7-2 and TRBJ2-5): GAGVSQSPSNKVTEKGKDVELRCDPISGHTALYWYRQSLGQGLEFLIYFQGNSAPDKSGLPSDRFSAERTGGSVSTLTIQRTQQEDSAVYLCASSSGGAKETQYFGPGTRLLVL.

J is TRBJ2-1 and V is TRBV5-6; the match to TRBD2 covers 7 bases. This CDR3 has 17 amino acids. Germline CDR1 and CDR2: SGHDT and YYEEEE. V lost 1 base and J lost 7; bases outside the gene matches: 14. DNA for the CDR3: TGTGCCAGCAGCTTGAGCGGGGCCGGACTGGCGGGGAATGAGCAGTTCTTC. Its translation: CASSLSGAGLAGNEQFF.

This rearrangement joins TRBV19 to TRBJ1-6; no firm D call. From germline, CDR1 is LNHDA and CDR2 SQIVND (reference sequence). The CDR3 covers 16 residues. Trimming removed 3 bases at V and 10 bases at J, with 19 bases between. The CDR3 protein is CASSIVITAGRSPLHF. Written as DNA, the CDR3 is TGTGCCAGTAGTATCGTAATTACCGCGGGCCGATCACCCCTCCACTTT.

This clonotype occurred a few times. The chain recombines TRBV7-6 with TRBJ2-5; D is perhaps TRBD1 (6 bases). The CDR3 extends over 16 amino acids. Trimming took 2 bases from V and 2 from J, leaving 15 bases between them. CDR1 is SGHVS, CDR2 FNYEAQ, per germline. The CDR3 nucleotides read TGTGCCAGCAGCTTACTCAGGGGTGGAGGACAAGAGACCCAGTACTTC. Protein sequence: CASSLLRGGGQETQYF.

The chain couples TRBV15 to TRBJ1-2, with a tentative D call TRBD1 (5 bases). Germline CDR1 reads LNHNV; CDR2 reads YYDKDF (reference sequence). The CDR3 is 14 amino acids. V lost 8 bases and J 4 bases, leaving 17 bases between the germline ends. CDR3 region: CATADQGIGYGYTF. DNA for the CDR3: TGTGCCACCGCCGATCAGGGTATTGGCTATGGCTACACCTTC. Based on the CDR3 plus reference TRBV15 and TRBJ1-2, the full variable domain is DAMVIQNPRYQVTQFGKPVTLSCSQTLNHNVMYWYQQKSSQAPKLLFHYYDKDFNNEADTPDNFQSRRPNTSFCFLDIRSPGLGDTAMYLCATADQGIGYGYTFGSGTRLTVV.

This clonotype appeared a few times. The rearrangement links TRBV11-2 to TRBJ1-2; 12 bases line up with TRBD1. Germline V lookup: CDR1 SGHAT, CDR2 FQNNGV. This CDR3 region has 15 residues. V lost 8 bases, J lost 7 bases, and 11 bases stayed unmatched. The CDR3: CASRKLGQGALGYTF. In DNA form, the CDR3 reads TGTGCCAGCCGAAAGCTGGGACAGGGGGCGCTTGGCTACACCTTC.

The CDR3 DNA reads TGTGCCAGCAGCCCGACAGGGGGTAGCACAGATACGCAGTATTTT. It codes for CASSPTGGSTDTQYF. The chain employs TRBV7-6 and TRBJ2-3; the match to TRBD1 covers 9 bases. The CDR3 runs to 15 residues. Germline V gene data show CDR1 as SGHVS and CDR2 as FNYEAQ. Unmatched junction bases numbered 3, after V lost 5 bases and J lost 0 bases.

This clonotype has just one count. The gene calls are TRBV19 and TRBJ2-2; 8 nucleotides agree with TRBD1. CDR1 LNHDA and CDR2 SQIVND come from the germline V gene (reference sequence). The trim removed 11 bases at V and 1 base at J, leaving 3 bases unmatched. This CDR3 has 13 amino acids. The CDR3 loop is CAGGQVNTGELFF. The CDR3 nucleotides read TGTGCCGGGGGACAGGTGAACACCGGGGAGCTGTTTTTT.

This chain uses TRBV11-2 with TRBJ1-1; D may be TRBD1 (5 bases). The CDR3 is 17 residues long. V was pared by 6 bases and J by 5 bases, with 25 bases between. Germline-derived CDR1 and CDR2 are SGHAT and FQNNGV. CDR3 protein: CASSRLGLVGRWTEAFF. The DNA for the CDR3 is TGTGCCAGCAGTCGCCTGGGGCTTGTTGGGAGATGGACTGAAGCTTTCTTT.

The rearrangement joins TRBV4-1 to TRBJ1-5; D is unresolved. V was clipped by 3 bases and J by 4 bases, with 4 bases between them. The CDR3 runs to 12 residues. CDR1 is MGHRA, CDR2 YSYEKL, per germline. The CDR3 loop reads CASSHVNQPQHF. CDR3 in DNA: TGCGCCAGCAGCCATGTGAATCAGCCCCAGCATTTT.